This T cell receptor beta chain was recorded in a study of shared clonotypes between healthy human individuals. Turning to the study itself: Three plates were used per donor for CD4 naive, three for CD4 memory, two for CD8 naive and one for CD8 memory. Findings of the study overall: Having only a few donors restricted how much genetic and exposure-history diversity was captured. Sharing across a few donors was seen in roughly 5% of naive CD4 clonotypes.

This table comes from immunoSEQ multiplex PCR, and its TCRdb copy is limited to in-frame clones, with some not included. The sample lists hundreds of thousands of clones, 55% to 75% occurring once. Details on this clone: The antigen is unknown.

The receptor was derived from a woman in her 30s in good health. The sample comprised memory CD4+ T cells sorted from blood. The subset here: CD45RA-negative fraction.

Written as DNA, the CDR3 is TGTGCCAGCAGCAGGAACGGGGTCTATGGCTACACCTTC. It yields the protein CASSRNGVYGYTF. This rearrangement joins TRBV14 to TRBJ1-2; D unresolved. There are 13 residues in the CDR3. Germline CDR1 reads SGHDN; CDR2 reads FVKESK. The germline V and J ends were trimmed by 5 bases and 4 bases, with 11 bases remaining between them.